These T cell receptor beta chains were read from a single sample in a study of CD8+ T cells in alopecia areata. Sequenced by immunoSEQ multiplex PCR; TCRdb stores in-frame clones only, minus some. The repertoire holds under 150,000 clones, with around 60% as singletons. Sequenced here: CD4+ T cells sorted from blood, sampled at week 4, from a patient treated with tofacitinib. The receptors here all came from a human donor with alopecia areata. Both conserved end residues are part of each CDR3. A D gene is named only where the DNA matches it firmly. The size entry is marked missing in some rows and otherwise reads once, few, many or a size class.

j_gene: TRBJ2-1
d_gene: TRBD1
abundance: NA
v_gene: TRBV7-9
CDR3aa: CASSSGQGVEQFF
CDR3nt: TGTGCCAGCAGCTCGGGACAGGGTGTTGAGCAGTTCTTC

j_gene: TRBJ2-2
d_gene: NA
abundance: many
v_gene: TRBV2
CDR3aa: CASSAEANTGELFF
CDR3nt: TGTGCCAGCAGTGCGGAGGCGAACACCGGGGAGCTGTTTTTT

j_gene: TRBJ2-1
d_gene: TRBD2
abundance: few
v_gene: TRBV7-2
CDR3aa: CASSQSGTSAEQFF
CDR3nt: TGTGCCAGCAGTCAGTCCGGGACTAGCGCTGAGCAGTTCTTC

j_gene: TRBJ1-5
d_gene: NA
abundance: few
v_gene: TRBV27
CDR3aa: CASSLRADQPQHF
CDR3nt: TGTGCCAGCAGTTTACGGGCAGATCAGCCCCAGCATTTT

j_gene: TRBJ2-2
d_gene: TRBD2
abundance: NA
v_gene: TRBV4-2
CDR3aa: CASSPGSGGSTGELFF
CDR3nt: TGTGCCAGCAGCCCAGGCAGTGGCGGGAGCACCGGGGAGCTGTTTTTT

j_gene: TRBJ2-5
d_gene: NA
abundance: NA
v_gene: TRBV18
CDR3aa: CASSPYQETQYF
CDR3nt: TGTGCCAGCTCACCTTATCAAGAGACCCAGTACTTC

j_gene: TRBJ1-2
d_gene: NA
abundance: NA
v_gene: TRBV27
CDR3aa: CASSLRQSYGYTF
CDR3nt: TGTGCCAGCAGCCTCAGACAGTCCTATGGCTACACCTTC

j_gene: TRBJ1-5
d_gene: NA
abundance: few
v_gene: TRBV27
CDR3aa: CASSLYGERGNQPQHF
CDR3nt: TGTGCCAGCAGTTTATACGGGGAGAGGGGCAATCAGCCCCAGCATTTT

j_gene: TRBJ2-1
d_gene: NA
abundance: few
v_gene: TRBV25-1
CDR3aa: CASIDLVSYNEQFF
CDR3nt: TGTGCCAGCATTGATCTAGTGTCCTACAATGAGCAGTTCTTC

j_gene: TRBJ1-6
d_gene: NA
abundance: NA
v_gene: TRBV27
CDR3aa: CASSLKAQGSPLHF
CDR3nt: TGTGCCAGCAGTTTGAAAGCCCAGGGTTCACCCCTCCACTTT

j_gene: TRBJ2-7
d_gene: TRBD1
abundance: NA
v_gene: TRBV29-1
CDR3aa: CSVGLITGGGEQYF
CDR3nt: TGCAGCGTTGGTCTTATCACAGGGGGCGGCGAGCAGTACTTC

j_gene: TRBJ2-1
d_gene: NA
abundance: NA
v_gene: TRBV7-9
CDR3aa: CASSLAVGDNNEQFF
CDR3nt: TGTGCCAGCAGCTTAGCGGTCGGGGACAACAATGAGCAGTTCTTC

j_gene: TRBJ1-6
d_gene: NA
abundance: NA
v_gene: TRBV29-1
CDR3aa: CSVEDGYYLHF
CDR3nt: TGCAGCGTTGAAGACGGGTACTATCTCCACTTT

j_gene: TRBJ1-2
d_gene: TRBD1
abundance: NA
v_gene: TRBV29-1
CDR3aa: CSVATGQGNKYGYTF
CDR3nt: TGCAGCGTTGCCACGGGACAGGGAAACAAATATGGCTACACCTTC